The 4 T cell receptor beta chains below were found in one sample sequenced in a study of blood T cell repertoires in COVID-19. TCRdb's table, derived via immunoSEQ multiplex PCR, lists solely in-frame clones and lacks some. The sample carries fewer than 200,000 clones, roughly 85% recorded once. The specimen was PBMCs or T cells enriched from blood (not recorded which). The receptors derive from a woman aged 18-30 years who had recovered from COVID-19.

The chain recombines TRBV3-1 (or the pseudogene TRBV3-2) with TRBJ1-5; 7 bases match TRBD1. V lost 3 bases and J lost 1; bases outside the gene matches: 15. The CDR3 length is 19 residues. Germline CDR1 LGHDT, CDR2 YNNKEL (reference sequence). In DNA form, the CDR3 reads TGTGCCAGCAGCCAGAACCCGACAGGGACGCGAACAAGCAATCAGCCCCAGCATTTT. As protein: CASSQNPTGTRTSNQPQHF.

V and J are TRBV7-2 and TRBJ2-5; D call uncertain. This CDR3 contains 13 residues. Looked up from germline, CDR1 is SGHTA and CDR2 is FQGNSA. The ends were cut back, 1 base at V and 5 bases at J, with 8 bases in the middle. The CDR3 sequence is CASSLDLRETQYF. DNA for the CDR3: TGTGCCAGCAGCTTAGATCTCCGGGAGACCCAGTACTTC. The full variable domain, completed using reference TRBV7-2 and TRBJ2-5, is GAGVSQSPSNKVTEKGKDVELRCDPISGHTALYWYRQSLGQGLEFLIYFQGNSAPDKSGLPSDRFSAERTGGSVSTLTIQRTQQEDSAVYLCASSLDLRETQYFGPGTRLLVL.

The chain combines TRBV6-4 with TRBJ1-2; D is uncertain. V was shortened by 0 bases and J by 1 base, with 9 bases between the two germline ends. Germline V gene data show CDR1 as MRHNA and CDR2 as SNTAGT. The length of the CDR3 is 15 residues. CDR3 nucleotide sequence: TGTGCCAGCAGTGACTCGTCCAGGTATAACTATGGCTACACCTTC. Amino acids: CASSDSSRYNYGYTF.

The rearrangement links TRBV30 to TRBJ1-6; 7 bases match TRBD1. CDR1 is GTSNPN, CDR2 SVGIG, per germline (reference sequence). The CDR3 covers 13 residues. V shed 2 bases and J 14 bases; nucleotides not matched to a gene: 9. The CDR3, as DNA: TGTGCCTGGAGTTCGACAGGGTATGCCTCCCTCCACTTT. It translates to CAWSSTGYASLHF.